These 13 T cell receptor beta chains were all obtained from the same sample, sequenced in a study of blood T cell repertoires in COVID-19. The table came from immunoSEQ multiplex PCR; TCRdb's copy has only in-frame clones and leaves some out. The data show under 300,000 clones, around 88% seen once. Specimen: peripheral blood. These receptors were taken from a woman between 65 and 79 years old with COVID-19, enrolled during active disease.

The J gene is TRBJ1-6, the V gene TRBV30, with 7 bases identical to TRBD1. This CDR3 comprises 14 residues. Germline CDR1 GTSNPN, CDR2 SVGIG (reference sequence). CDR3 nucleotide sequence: TGTGCTTTTAAAACCGGGACAGCAAATTCACCCCTCCACTTT. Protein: CAFKTGTANSPLHF.

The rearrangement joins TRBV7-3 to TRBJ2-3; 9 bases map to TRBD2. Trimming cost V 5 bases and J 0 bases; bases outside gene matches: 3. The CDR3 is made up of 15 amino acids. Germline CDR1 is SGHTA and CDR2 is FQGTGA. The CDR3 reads CASSPSGGSTDTQYF. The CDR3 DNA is TGTGCCAGCAGCCCAAGCGGGGGGAGCACAGATACGCAGTATTTT.

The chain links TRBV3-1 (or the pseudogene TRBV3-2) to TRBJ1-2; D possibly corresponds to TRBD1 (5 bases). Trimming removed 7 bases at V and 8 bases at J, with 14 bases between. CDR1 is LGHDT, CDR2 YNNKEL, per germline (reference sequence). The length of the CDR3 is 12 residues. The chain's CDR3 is CASNKGAGGYTF. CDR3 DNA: TGTGCCAGCAATAAAGGGGCAGGAGGCTACACCTTC.

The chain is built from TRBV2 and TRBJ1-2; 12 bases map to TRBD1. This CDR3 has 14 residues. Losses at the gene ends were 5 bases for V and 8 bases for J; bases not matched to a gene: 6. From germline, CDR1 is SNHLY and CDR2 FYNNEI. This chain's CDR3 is CASSPGQGARGYTF. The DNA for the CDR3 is TGTGCCAGCAGTCCGGGACAGGGGGCGCGAGGCTACACCTTC.

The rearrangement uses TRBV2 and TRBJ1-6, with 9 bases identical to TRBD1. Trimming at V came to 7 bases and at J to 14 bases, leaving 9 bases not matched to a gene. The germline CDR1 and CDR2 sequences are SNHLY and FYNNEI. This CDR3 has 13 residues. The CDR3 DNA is TGTGCCAGCATTCCGGGACAGGGTATAACCCTCCACTTT. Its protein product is CASIPGQGITLHF.

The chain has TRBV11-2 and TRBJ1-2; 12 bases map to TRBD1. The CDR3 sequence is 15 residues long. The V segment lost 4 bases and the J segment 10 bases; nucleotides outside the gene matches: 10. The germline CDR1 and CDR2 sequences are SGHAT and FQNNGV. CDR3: CASSSHRDRGPVYTF. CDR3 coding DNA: TGTGCCAGCAGCTCTCACCGGGACAGGGGGCCAGTCTACACCTTC. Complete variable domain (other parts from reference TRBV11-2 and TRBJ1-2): EAGVAQSPRYKIIEKRQSVAFWCNPISGHATLYWYQQILGQGPKLLIQFQNNGVVDDSQLPKDRFSAERLKGVDSTLKIQPAKLEDSAVYLCASSSHRDRGPVYTFGSGTRLTVV.

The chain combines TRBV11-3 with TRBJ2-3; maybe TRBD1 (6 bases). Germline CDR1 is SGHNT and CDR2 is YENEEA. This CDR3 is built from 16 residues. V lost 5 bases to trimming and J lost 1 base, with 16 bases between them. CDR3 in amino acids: CASSPGQLWGTDTQYF. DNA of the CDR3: TGTGCCAGCAGCCCAGGACAGCTATGGGGCACAGATACGCAGTATTTT.

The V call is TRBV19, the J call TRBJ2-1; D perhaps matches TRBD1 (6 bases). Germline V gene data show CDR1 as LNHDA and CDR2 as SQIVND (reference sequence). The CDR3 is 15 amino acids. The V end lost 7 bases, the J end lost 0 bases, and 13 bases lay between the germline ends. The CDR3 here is CASKLDRSSYNEQFF. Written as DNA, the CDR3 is TGTGCCAGTAAATTGGACAGAAGCTCCTACAATGAGCAGTTCTTC.

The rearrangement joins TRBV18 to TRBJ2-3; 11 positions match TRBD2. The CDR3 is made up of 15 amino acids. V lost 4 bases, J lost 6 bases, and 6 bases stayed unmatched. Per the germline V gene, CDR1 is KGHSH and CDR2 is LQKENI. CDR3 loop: CASSLSSGGPDTQYF. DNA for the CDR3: TGTGCCAGCTCACTCTCTAGCGGGGGGCCGGATACGCAGTATTTT.

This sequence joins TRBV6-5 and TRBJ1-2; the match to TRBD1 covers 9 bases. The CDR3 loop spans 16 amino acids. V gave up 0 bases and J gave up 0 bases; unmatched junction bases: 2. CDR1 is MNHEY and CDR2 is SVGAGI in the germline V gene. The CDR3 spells CASSYSRQGANYGYTF. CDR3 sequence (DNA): TGTGCCAGCAGTTACTCGAGACAGGGGGCTAACTATGGCTACACCTTC.

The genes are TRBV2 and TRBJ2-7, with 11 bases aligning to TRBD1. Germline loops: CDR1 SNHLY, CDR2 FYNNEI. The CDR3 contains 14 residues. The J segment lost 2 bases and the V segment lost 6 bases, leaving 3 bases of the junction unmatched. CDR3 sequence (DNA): TGTGCCAGCAGCCCGGGACAGGGGGCCTACGAGCAGTACTTC. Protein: CASSPGQGAYEQYF.

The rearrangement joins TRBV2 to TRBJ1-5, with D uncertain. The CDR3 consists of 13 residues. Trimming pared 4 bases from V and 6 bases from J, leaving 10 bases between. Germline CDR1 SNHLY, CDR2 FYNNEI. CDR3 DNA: TGTGCCAGCAGTGCAGAAGGGAGTCAGCCCCAGCATTTT. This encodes CASSAEGSQPQHF.

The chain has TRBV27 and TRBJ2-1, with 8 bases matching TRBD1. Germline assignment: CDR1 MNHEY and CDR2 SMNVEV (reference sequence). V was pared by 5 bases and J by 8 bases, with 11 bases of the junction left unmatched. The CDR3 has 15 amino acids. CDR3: CASSPRQGFGHEQFF. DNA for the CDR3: TGTGCCAGCAGTCCGCGACAGGGGTTCGGTCATGAGCAGTTCTTC.